Below are 26 T cell receptor beta chains sequenced from a single sample in a study of blood T cell repertoires in COVID-19. Sequencing used immunoSEQ multiplex PCR; TCRdb keeps in-frame clones, though not all of them. In the table there are hundreds of thousands of clones, about 89% of which are singletons. The sequencing input was peripheral blood. The origin of the receptors is a middle-aged man with acute or convalescent COVID-19.

The V gene is TRBV5-1, the J gene TRBJ1-3, with D possibly being TRBD1 (6 bases). V gave up 0 bases and J gave up 0 bases, with 13 bases separating them. The V gene's germline CDR1 is SGHRS and CDR2 YFSETQ. The CDR3 has 17 residues. CDR3 DNA sequence: TGCGCCAGCAGCTTGGGTCCCACAGGGTTCTCTGGAAACACCATATATTTT. Its protein is CASSLGPTGFSGNTIYF.

The rearrangement joins TRBV12-3 or TRBV12-4 to TRBJ2-1, with D uncertain. The CDR3 runs 12 residues. V lost 8 bases and J lost 7, with 12 bases in between. CDR3 bases: TGTGCCAGCTCTCTGAGCGTTAATGAGCAGTTCTTC. It translates to CASSLSVNEQFF.

The chain combines TRBV15 with TRBJ2-6, with D possibly being TRBD1 (6 bases). Germline V gene lookup returns CDR1 LNHNV and CDR2 YYDKDF (reference sequence). The CDR3 extends over 15 amino acids. Trimming left V 4 bases short and J 4 bases short, with 11 bases between. CDR3 bases: TGTGCCACCAGCAACAGGGTAGTCGGGGCCAACGTCCTGACTTTC. Protein: CATSNRVVGANVLTF.

The chain joins TRBV3-1 (or the pseudogene TRBV3-2) to TRBJ1-1; D is possibly TRBD1 (5 bases). V was pared by 0 bases and J by 0 bases, with 20 bases between. The CDR3 is 19 residues long. In germline, CDR1 is LGHDT, CDR2 YNNKEL (reference sequence). In nucleotides, the CDR3 is TGTGCCAGCAGCCAAGATTCGGAGAGACAGCCTTACATGAACACTGAAGCTTTCTTT. Residues: CASSQDSERQPYMNTEAFF.

The V gene is TRBV19, the J gene TRBJ2-1; TRBD1 matches at 11 bases. This CDR3 comprises 15 residues. Unmatched junction bases numbered 6, after V lost 5 bases and J lost 6 bases. Germline loops: CDR1 LNHDA, CDR2 SQIVND (reference sequence). Here the CDR3 reads CASSVRDRGGNEQFF. As DNA, the CDR3 is TGTGCCAGTAGTGTCCGGGACAGGGGGGGCAATGAGCAGTTCTTC.

The rearrangement uses TRBV5-6 and TRBJ2-2, with a possible D match to TRBD1 (6 bases). Trimming left V 3 bases short and J 0 bases short, with 12 bases between. The CDR3 runs to 16 residues. Germline V lookup: CDR1 SGHDT, CDR2 YYEEEE. The CDR3 spells CASSWGPLANTGELFF. CDR3 in DNA: TGTGCCAGCAGCTGGGGGCCTCTCGCGAACACCGGGGAGCTGTTTTTT.

This clone was observed once. V gene TRBV9 combines with J gene TRBJ2-1, with D maybe TRBD1 (5 bases). V was pared by 8 bases and J by 1 base, with 16 bases between. The CDR3 loop spans 15 amino acids. Germline values: CDR1 SGDLS, CDR2 YYNGEE. The CDR3 here is CARFLWGRSYNEQFF. CDR3 nucleotides: TGTGCCAGGTTTCTGTGGGGCAGGTCCTACAATGAGCAGTTCTTC.

The chain recombines TRBV19 with TRBJ2-1; 7 positions match TRBD1. The CDR3 covers 14 residues. J gave up 2 bases and V 4 bases, and 2 bases lay outside the gene matches. Germline values: CDR1 LNHDA, CDR2 SQIVND (reference sequence). CDR3 nucleotide sequence: TGTGCCAGTAGTAACAGGGGAGCCTACAATGAGCAGTTCTTC. Protein product: CASSNRGAYNEQFF.

Here the CDR3 DNA reads TGTGCCAGCAATCTCATAGGGACAGGGGGTGGCTACACCTTC. It translates to CASNLIGTGGGYTF. V is TRBV5-4 and J is TRBJ1-2, with TRBD1 matching 11 bases. The germline gives CDR1 SGHNT, CDR2 YYREEE (reference sequence). The V segment lost 6 bases and the J segment 7 bases; nucleotides outside the gene matches: 8. This CDR3 has 14 residues.

The chain is built from TRBV18 and TRBJ2-7; a weak D match, TRBD2 (7 bases). Germline V gives CDR1 KGHSH, CDR2 LQKENI. The CDR3 loop spans 18 amino acids. V lost 1 base and J 0 bases, leaving 19 bases between the germline ends. The CDR3 loop reads CASSPREGLGGLSYEQYF. The CDR3 DNA sequence: TGTGCCAGCTCACCACGGGAGGGGCTGGGGGGGCTCTCCTACGAGCAGTACTTC.

V and J are TRBV19 and TRBJ2-7, with D tentatively TRBD2 (6 bases). The CDR3 sequence is 14 residues long. V lost 3 bases, J lost 0 bases, and 9 bases lay in between. Germline V gene lookup returns CDR1 LNHDA and CDR2 SQIVND (reference sequence). CDR3 loop: CASSIGGYSYEQYF. DNA for the CDR3: TGTGCCAGTAGTATTGGGGGGTACTCCTACGAGCAGTACTTC.

The genes are TRBV3-1 (or the pseudogene TRBV3-2) and TRBJ1-2, with unresolved D. From germline, CDR1 is LGHDT and CDR2 YNNKEL (reference sequence). There are 16 residues in the CDR3. Trimming removed 1 base from V and 7 bases from J, with 19 bases in between. CDR3 sequence (DNA): TGTGCCAGCAGCCAAGGGATCGGTATCACAGCAGGTGGCTACACCTTC. It codes for CASSQGIGITAGGYTF.

V and J are TRBV2 and TRBJ2-2; a possible D gene is TRBD1 (5 bases). Germline V lookup: CDR1 SNHLY, CDR2 FYNNEI. V gave up 6 bases and J gave up 2 bases, with 13 bases separating them. The CDR3 sequence is 15 residues long. Here the CDR3 DNA reads TGTGCCAGCAGCCCGATAGACAGAAACACCGGGGAGCTGTTTTTT. Its translation: CASSPIDRNTGELFF.

CDR3: CASTLRGWAEAFF. The CDR3 DNA sequence: TGTGCCAGCACCCTTAGGGGGTGGGCTGAAGCTTTCTTT. V and J are TRBV5-6 and TRBJ1-1, with TRBD1 as a possible D gene (6 bases). Germline CDR1 is SGHDT and CDR2 is YYEEEE. Trimming removed 6 bases from V and 6 bases from J, with 15 bases in between. The length of the CDR3 is 13 residues.

The chain links TRBV15 to TRBJ1-6, with no clear D. The CDR3 runs 14 residues. The germline V and J ends were trimmed by 3 bases and 2 bases, with 5 bases remaining between them. The germline V gene encodes CDR1 LNHNV and CDR2 YYDKDF (reference sequence). The CDR3 loop is CATSSNTYNSPLHF. CDR3 in DNA: TGTGCCACCAGCAGTAATACCTATAATTCACCCCTCCACTTT.

V gene TRBV11-2 combines with J gene TRBJ2-2; 9 positions agree with TRBD2. The CDR3 consists of 18 residues. Germline V gene lookup returns CDR1 SGHAT and CDR2 FQNNGV. J lost 0 bases, V lost 3 bases, and 8 bases had no gene match. The CDR3 sequence is CASSLGAGGIANTGELFF. Here the CDR3 DNA reads TGTGCCAGCAGCTTGGGCGCGGGGGGGATCGCGAACACCGGGGAGCTGTTTTTT.

The rearrangement links TRBV5-1 to TRBJ1-4; 8 nucleotides match TRBD1. CDR3 size: 14 residues. Germline loops: CDR1 SGHRS, CDR2 YFSETQ. V was clipped by 4 bases and J by 8 bases; unmatched bases: 7. The CDR3 DNA reads as TGCGCCAGCAGCCAGGACAGGGTGGAGGAAAAACTGTTTTTT. Translating gives CASSQDRVEEKLFF.

The chain is built from TRBV7-6 and TRBJ2-2; D not resolved. V lost 2 bases, J lost 5 bases, and 6 bases lay in between. This CDR3 is 13 amino acids long. Germline V gene sequence: CDR1 SGHVS, CDR2 FNYEAQ. For the CDR3, the DNA is TGTGCCAGCAGCTTAATCCTAACCGGGGAGCTGTTTTTT. This sequence encodes CASSLILTGELFF.

The genes are TRBV2 and TRBJ2-7, with D maybe TRBD1 (5 bases). Germline V gene sequence: CDR1 SNHLY, CDR2 FYNNEI. The CDR3 totals 12 residues. Trimming took 7 bases from V and 3 from J, leaving 10 bases between them. CDR3 nucleotide sequence: TGTGCCAGCACACAGGACAACTACGAGCAGTACTTC. It specifies CASTQDNYEQYF.

This clone is a singleton in its sample. The V call is TRBV2, the J call TRBJ1-4; no reliable D call. Germline CDR1 and CDR2: SNHLY and FYNNEI. Trimming pared 6 bases from V and 8 bases from J, leaving 10 bases between. The CDR3 sequence is 12 residues long. CDR3 loop: CASREGREKLFF. In nucleotides, the CDR3 is TGTGCCAGCAGGGAGGGAAGGGAAAAACTGTTTTTT. The full variable domain, in which reference TRBV2 and TRBJ1-4 provide the parts outside the CDR3, is EPEVTQTPSHQVTQMGQEVILRCVPISNHLYFYWYRQILGQKVEFLVSFYNNEISEKSEIFDDQFSVERPDGSNFTLKIRSTKLEDSAMYFCASREGREKLFFGSGTQLSVL.

The CDR3 DNA follows: TGTGCCAGCGAGAATCATATGAACACTGAAGCTTTCTTT. Translating gives CASENHMNTEAFF. The genes are TRBV12-3 or TRBV12-4 and TRBJ1-1; D uncertain. The V end was cut by 8 bases, the J end by 0 bases, with 10 bases between. This CDR3 contains 13 residues.

The chain recombines TRBV20-1 with TRBJ2-3; possibly TRBD1 for D (6 bases). This CDR3 comprises 11 residues. CDR1 is DFQATT, CDR2 SNEGSKA, per germline (reference sequence). The V end lost 5 bases, the J end lost 6 bases, and 9 bases lay between the germline ends. The CDR3 region has the DNA TGCAGTGCTGTGGGGGCGGATACGCAGTATTTT. Its translation is CSAVGADTQYF.

The chain has TRBV7-2 and TRBJ1-5, with unresolved D. The germline V gene encodes CDR1 SGHTA and CDR2 FQGNSA. The CDR3 is 12 residues long. V was clipped by 1 base and J by 9 bases, with 7 bases between them. Here the CDR3 reads CASSLEAGPQHF. In nucleotides, the CDR3 is TGTGCCAGCAGCTTAGAGGCAGGGCCCCAGCATTTT. Full variable domain (missing parts from reference TRBV7-2 and TRBJ1-5): GAGVSQSPSNKVTEKGKDVELRCDPISGHTALYWYRQSLGQGLEFLIYFQGNSAPDKSGLPSDRFSAERTGGSVSTLTIQRTQQEDSAVYLCASSLEAGPQHFGDGTRLSIL.

The chain couples TRBV10-3 to TRBJ1-1; D possibly corresponds to TRBD1 (6 bases). Germline CDR1 and CDR2: ENHRY and SYGVKD. This CDR3 is 13 amino acids long. Between the trimmed V and J ends, which lost 9 bases and 0 bases, there was a span of 11 bases. The CDR3 region has the DNA TGTGCCATACAGGGATCCATGAACACTGAAGCTTTCTTT. It specifies CAIQGSMNTEAFF.

This chain links TRBV7-3 with TRBJ2-1; D may be TRBD2 (6 bases). The V end lost 6 bases, the J end lost 7 bases, and 10 bases lay between the germline ends. CDR1 and CDR2 from the germline V gene are SGHTA and FQGTGA. This CDR3 comprises 12 residues. The CDR3 loop reads CASSSAGNEQFF. For the CDR3, the DNA is TGTGCCAGCAGTTCCGCGGGGAATGAGCAGTTCTTC. Full variable domain (missing parts from reference TRBV7-3 and TRBJ2-1): GAGVSQTPSNKVTEKGKYVELRCDPISGHTALYWYRQSLGQGPEFLIYFQGTGAADDSGLPNDRFFAVRPEGSVSTLKIQRTERGDSAVYLCASSSAGNEQFFGPGTRLTVL.

The rearrangement joins TRBV2 to TRBJ2-7, with TRBD2 as a possible D gene (6 bases). Trimming left V 3 bases short and J 2 bases short, with 8 bases between. The CDR3 is 13 amino acids. Germline V lookup: CDR1 SNHLY, CDR2 FYNNEI. CDR3 sequence: CASSDGGTYEQYF. Here the CDR3 DNA reads TGTGCCAGCAGTGACGGGGGAACCTACGAGCAGTACTTC.